The clone carrying this TCR beta chain has ten or more counts. What it binds is not known. At one end the junction does not follow the germline gene, possibly because of a read error. Germline V gene lookup returns CDR1 DFQATT and CDR2 SNEGSKA (reference sequence). The CDR3 spans 11 residues. TCRdb recomputed calls from the reads with MiXCR, one row per CDR3 protein. The sample holds around 230,000 distinct CDR3 sequences; approximately 7% are singletons and the top ten take less than 7.5%. The sample comes from a study of T cell repertoires in cytomegalovirus infection. Regarding the study as a whole: There were HLA-C-restricted CMV-specific TCR beta clonotypes dominating the ex vivo response.

The sequenced material came from PBMCs. The sequence came from a human donor in good health (CMV status not recorded). Some clones in this sample may be carry-over from other donors' samples. This sequence joins TRBV20-1 and TRBJ2-3; perhaps D is TRBD1 or TRBD2 (6 bases each). CDR3 protein: CSASVGGSQNF. The CDR3 DNA sequence: TGCAGTGCTAGTGTCGGGGGCTCCCAGAATTTT.